The clone carrying this T cell receptor beta chain was detected a few times. Its antigen is unidentified. The source of the sample is a study of T cells in Graves' hyperthyroidism and ophthalmopathy. Study results and caveats: Ophthalmopathy was predicted by the model a median of roughly 6 months ahead of onset. Most thyroid clonotypes that were expanded above 0.001 also turned up in blood.

The germline gives CDR1 SEHNR, CDR2 FQNEAQ (reference sequence). This CDR3 region has 14 residues. V dropped 6 bases and J dropped 3 bases, with 15 bases sitting between them. A Clinical Activity Score of at least 3, a NOSPECS grade of at least 4 and a duration under 3 months were recorded in the ophthalmopathy patients. TCR beta CDR3 regions were amplified from RNA transcripts. The HTBI primer set drove a first-round RT-PCR of the TCR CDR3. TCRdb ran MiXCR on the multiplex PCR reads and lists one entry per CDR3 protein. The sample carries hundreds of thousands of distinct CDR3 sequences, around 21% recorded once.

The sequencing sample was made of blood. J is TRBJ2-7 and V is TRBV7-9; D is perhaps TRBD1 or TRBD2 (5 bases each). The receptor was derived from a man aged 25-45 years with Graves' ophthalmopathy. CDR3 nucleotides: TGTGCCAGCAGTAATGGGGGACCTGTCTACGAGCAGTACTTC. Protein sequence: CASSNGGPVYEQYF.